A single sample gave rise to the 30 T cell receptor beta chains below, sequenced in a study of T cell changes during pregnancy in multiple sclerosis. Repertoires were generated with immunoSEQ multiplex PCR, while TCRdb's copy carries only in-frame clones and drops some. The profile covers tens of thousands of clones, with 90% to 95% appearing a single time and roughly 1.1% taken by the ten largest. This sample comprised peripheral blood, obtained in the third trimester of pregnancy. The receptors originated from a female donor with multiple sclerosis, enrolled in a pregnancy study.

The chain uses TRBV29-1 and TRBJ2-5, with 10 positions matching TRBD2. From germline, CDR1 is SQVTM and CDR2 ANQGSEA. With V trimmed by 3 bases and J by 4 bases, 14 bases remained unmatched. The CDR3 spans 17 residues. CDR3: CSVDPWGASGRGETQYF. The CDR3 coding sequence is TGCAGCGTTGACCCATGGGGGGCTAGCGGGAGAGGAGAGACCCAGTACTTC.

The chain links TRBV5-6 to TRBJ2-3; TRBD2 agrees at 8 bases. CDR3 size: 15 residues. Germline V gene lookup returns CDR1 SGHDT and CDR2 YYEEEE. V shed 4 bases, J shed 2 bases, and the junction held 6 bases outside the gene matches. In DNA, the CDR3 is TGTGCCAGCAGCGCGGGACTAGGGTACACAGATACGCAGTATTTT. It encodes CASSAGLGYTDTQYF.

The V call is TRBV2, the J call TRBJ2-7; 10 bases are shared with TRBD2. This CDR3 has 14 amino acids. Unmatched junction bases numbered 8, after V lost 10 bases and J lost 2 bases. CDR1 and CDR2 (germline): SNHLY, FYNNEI. The DNA for the CDR3 is TGTGCCACCCTGGGACTAGCGAAAACCTACGAGCAGTACTTC. Translated: CATLGLAKTYEQYF.

J is TRBJ2-3 and V is TRBV4-3; TRBD2 agrees at 7 bases. The CDR3 runs 17 residues. The V gene end was trimmed by 4 bases and the J gene end by 2 bases; junction bases not matched to a gene: 12. Germline V gene lookup returns CDR1 LGHNA and CDR2 YSLEER. CDR3 sequence reads: CASSLARLAETTDTQYF. The CDR3 DNA sequence: TGCGCCAGCAGCCTAGCGAGGCTAGCGGAGACCACAGATACGCAGTATTTT.

The rearrangement uses TRBV7-9 and TRBJ1-3; the match to TRBD1 covers 7 bases. V gave up 4 bases and J gave up 4 bases; unmatched junction bases: 7. CDR3 size: 15 residues. Looked up from germline, CDR1 is SEHNR and CDR2 is FQNEAQ (reference sequence). The CDR3 protein is CASSSNLDRGNTIYF. The DNA for the CDR3 is TGTGCCAGCAGCTCCAACTTGGACAGGGGAAACACCATATATTTT. The full variable domain, rest sourced from reference TRBV7-9 and TRBJ1-3, is DTGVSQNPRHKITKRGQNVTFRCDPISEHNRLYWYRQTLGQGPEFLTYFQNEAQLEKSRLLSDRFSAERPKGSFSTLEIQRTEQGDSAMYLCASSSNLDRGNTIYFGEGSWLTVV.

V and J are TRBV10-2 and TRBJ2-5; 10 bases are shared with TRBD2. Germline values: CDR1 WSHSY, CDR2 SAAADI. Unmatched junction bases numbered 10, after V lost 7 bases and J lost 5 bases. CDR3 length: 15 amino acids. For the CDR3, the DNA is TGCGCCAGCACCCCTCGGCTAGCGGGAGATGAGACCCAGTACTTC. Its translation is CASTPRLAGDETQYF.

V is TRBV4-3 and J is TRBJ1-6; D is perhaps TRBD1 (5 bases). There are 15 residues in the CDR3. CDR1 and CDR2 (germline): LGHNA, YSLEER. Trimming shortened V by 0 bases and J by 5 bases, and 8 bases separated the two germline ends. Written as DNA, the CDR3 is TGCGCCAGCAGCCAAGATCAGGGCCATAATTCACCCCTCCACTTT. Translating it yields CASSQDQGHNSPLHF.

This chain joins TRBV11-2 and TRBJ1-5; D ambiguous. CDR1 is SGHAT, CDR2 FQNNGV, per germline. V was trimmed by 3 bases and J by 5 bases, leaving 8 bases between them. The CDR3 totals 13 residues. CDR3 sequence: CASSFTGDQPQHF. CDR3 nucleotides: TGTGCCAGCAGCTTTACCGGGGATCAGCCCCAGCATTTT. Drawing the rest from reference TRBV11-2 and TRBJ1-5, the complete variable domain is EAGVAQSPRYKIIEKRQSVAFWCNPISGHATLYWYQQILGQGPKLLIQFQNNGVVDDSQLPKDRFSAERLKGVDSTLKIQPAKLEDSAVYLCASSFTGDQPQHFGDGTRLSIL.

J is TRBJ2-1 and V is TRBV6-6; no clear D. The V and J ends lost 6 bases and 9 bases respectively, with 15 bases between them. Germline V CDR1 and CDR2: MNHNY, SVGAGI (reference sequence). This CDR3 has 13 amino acids. CDR3 in DNA: TGTGCCAGCAGCCCCTTCCTCGCGGCTGAGCAGTTCTTC. This translates into CASSPFLAAEQFF.

The rearrangement links TRBV5-1 to TRBJ2-5; TRBD2 matches 8 bases. This CDR3 contains 14 residues. CDR1 and CDR2 (germline): SGHRS, YFSETQ. V gave up 6 bases and J gave up 0 bases; unmatched junction bases: 4. This CDR3 reads CASKSGGNQETQYF. The DNA of the CDR3 is TGCGCCAGCAAATCGGGAGGGAACCAAGAGACCCAGTACTTC. Full variable domain (missing parts from reference TRBV5-1 and TRBJ2-5): KAGVTQTPRYLIKTRGQQVTLSCSPISGHRSVSWYQQTPGQGLQFLFEYFSETQRNKGNFPGRFSGRQFSNSRSEMNVSTLELGDSALYLCASKSGGNQETQYFGPGTRLLVL.

The chain is built from TRBV11-2 and TRBJ2-3; D might be TRBD2 (5 bases). Trimming cost V 1 base and J 5 bases, with 16 bases left between them. This CDR3 is 16 amino acids long. Germline CDR1 is SGHAT and CDR2 is FQNNGV. The CDR3 region has the DNA TGTGCCAGCAGCTTAGGTAACGGCAGGACTGTAGATACGCAGTATTTT. It codes for CASSLGNGRTVDTQYF.

This chain joins TRBV19 and TRBJ2-2, with 12 bases that match TRBD2. Germline V gives CDR1 LNHDA, CDR2 SQIVND (reference sequence). J lost 0 bases, V lost 7 bases, and 6 bases had no gene match. The CDR3 has 17 residues. The CDR3: CASKGLAGGTNTGELFF. CDR3 nucleotides: TGTGCCAGTAAGGGGCTAGCGGGAGGGACGAACACCGGGGAGCTGTTTTTT.

The chain recombines TRBV5-1 with TRBJ2-7; TRBD2 matches at 7 bases. Trimming removed 3 bases from V and 6 bases from J; junction bases left unmatched: 6. The V gene's germline CDR1 is SGHRS and CDR2 YFSETQ. CDR3 length: 13 amino acids. In DNA form, the CDR3 reads TGCGCCAGCAGCTCAACTGGGGAGGGCGAGCAGTACTTC. Translating it yields CASSSTGEGEQYF. Full variable domain (outside the CDR3, taken from reference TRBV5-1 and TRBJ2-7): KAGVTQTPRYLIKTRGQQVTLSCSPISGHRSVSWYQQTPGQGLQFLFEYFSETQRNKGNFPGRFSGRQFSNSRSEMNVSTLELGDSALYLCASSSTGEGEQYFGPGTRLTVT.

The V and J genes are TRBV5-4 and TRBJ2-5; a weak D match, TRBD1 (5 bases). The CDR3 covers 15 residues. Germline V gene sequence: CDR1 SGHNT, CDR2 YYREEE (reference sequence). V was pared by 0 bases and J by 4 bases, with 13 bases between. The CDR3 reads CASSLVGEGVETQYF. CDR3 nucleotides: TGTGCCAGCAGCTTGGTAGGGGAAGGGGTAGAGACCCAGTACTTC.

This chain links TRBV2 with TRBJ2-1, with D possibly being TRBD2 (5 bases). The CDR3 is 18 amino acids. The germline gives CDR1 SNHLY, CDR2 FYNNEI. The V gene lost 0 bases and the J gene lost 0 bases, with 15 bases spanning the gap. This CDR3 is CASSEALGSLHSYNEQFF. The CDR3 coding sequence is TGTGCCAGCAGTGAAGCGCTTGGGAGTCTACACTCCTACAATGAGCAGTTCTTC.

This chain uses TRBV4-2 with TRBJ2-2, with 7 nucleotides matching TRBD2. J gave up 2 bases and V 1 base, and 4 bases lay outside the gene matches. Germline V CDR1 and CDR2: LGHNA, YNFKEQ. The CDR3 totals 16 residues. CDR3 DNA sequence: TGTGCCAGCAGCCAAGCGGGCGGGAGAAACACCGGGGAGCTGTTTTTT. Encoded protein: CASSQAGGRNTGELFF.

The chain combines TRBV27 with TRBJ1-2; D perhaps matches TRBD1 (5 bases). CDR1 is MNHEY, CDR2 SMNVEV, per germline (reference sequence). This CDR3 is built from 14 residues. V lost 1 base, J lost 5 bases, and 11 bases lay in between. The CDR3 spells CASSLLGGTYGYTF. The CDR3 bases are TGTGCCAGCAGTTTATTAGGAGGGACTTATGGCTACACCTTC.

V gene TRBV11-2 combines with J gene TRBJ2-7; 11 positions match TRBD2. V trimming: 5 bases; J trimming: 3 bases; junction bases outside the gene matches: 3. The CDR3 is 14 amino acids. Per germline, CDR1 SGHAT and CDR2 FQNNGV. The CDR3 DNA reads as TGTGCCAGCAGCCCGACTAGCGGGATCTACGAGCAGTACTTC. Amino acids: CASSPTSGIYEQYF.

This chain connects TRBV30 to TRBJ2-7, with D possibly matching TRBD2 (5 bases). This CDR3 comprises 10 residues. Germline assignment: CDR1 GTSNPN and CDR2 SVGIG (reference sequence). Trimming stripped 5 bases from V and 11 bases from J, with 13 bases between. The CDR3 nucleotides are TGTGCCTGGGGGCTGTCGCGGGAGTACTTC. This encodes CAWGLSREYF. Supplemented by reference TRBV30 and TRBJ2-7, the full variable domain reads SQTIHQWPATLVQPVGSPLSLECTVEGTSNPNLYWYRQAAGRGLQLLFYSVGIGQISSEVPQNLSASRPQDRQFILSSKKLLLSDSGFYLCAWGLSREYFGPGTRLTVT.

The chain combines TRBV27 with TRBJ2-1, with 11 bases identical to TRBD2. The CDR3 totals 17 residues. Germline lookup yields CDR1 MNHEY and CDR2 SMNVEV (reference sequence). Trimming cost V 2 bases and J 4 bases; bases outside gene matches: 7. CDR3 DNA sequence: TGTGCCAGCAGTTTAGTGTCGACTAGCGGGACGTACAATGAGCAGTTCTTC. It codes for CASSLVSTSGTYNEQFF.

This rearrangement joins TRBV30 to TRBJ2-1; 7 bases align to TRBD2. J gave up 5 bases and V 4 bases, and 2 bases lay outside the gene matches. Looked up from germline, CDR1 is GTSNPN and CDR2 is SVGIG (reference sequence). This CDR3 spans 12 amino acids. The CDR3 sequence is CAWKRGHNEQFF. The CDR3 DNA sequence: TGTGCCTGGAAGCGGGGACACAATGAGCAGTTCTTC.

In DNA, the CDR3 is TGCGCCAGCAGCGGGCAGGGGAACACCGGGGAGCTGTTTTTT. Protein sequence: CASSGQGNTGELFF. V usage is TRBV5-1 and J usage is TRBJ2-2; D is perhaps TRBD1 (5 bases). The CDR3 consists of 14 residues. Germline V lookup: CDR1 SGHRS, CDR2 YFSETQ. Trimming took 4 bases from V and 1 from J, leaving 8 bases between them.

This rearrangement joins TRBV10-3 to TRBJ1-4, with D maybe TRBD1 (5 bases). V shed 3 bases and J shed 1 base, with 9 bases lying between them. This CDR3 has 15 amino acids. Germline V gene data show CDR1 as ENHRY and CDR2 as SYGVKD. Here the CDR3 DNA reads TGTGCCATCAGTGACCCTAGGGGAACTAATGAAAAACTGTTTTTT. Its translation: CAISDPRGTNEKLFF.

The chain joins TRBV2 to TRBJ2-1; 12 bases are shared with TRBD2. CDR3 length equals 15 residues. V was clipped by 3 bases and J by 6 bases; unmatched bases: 3. Looked up from germline, CDR1 is SNHLY and CDR2 is FYNNEI. In nucleotides, the CDR3 is TGTGCCAGCAGTGAGACTAGCGGGAGTGTCAATGAGCAGTTCTTC. Its protein is CASSETSGSVNEQFF.

The V call is TRBV2, the J call TRBJ1-1, with D unresolved. Trimming took off 10 bases at V and 5 bases at J, with 20 bases between the two ends. Germline-derived CDR1 and CDR2 are SNHLY and FYNNEI. The CDR3 length is 14 residues. The CDR3 reads CATYIRQGWTEAFF. CDR3 sequence (DNA): TGTGCCACCTATATCAGACAAGGTTGGACTGAAGCTTTCTTT.

The chain links TRBV29-1 to TRBJ2-7, with D possibly TRBD2 on 6 matching bases. The CDR3 is made up of 11 amino acids. Germline V lookup: CDR1 SQVTM, CDR2 ANQGSEA. The V gene lost 6 bases and the J gene lost 6 bases, with 12 bases spanning the gap. Here the CDR3 DNA reads TGCAGCGTGGAGCGGGTGGGCGAGCAGTACTTC. Translation: CSVERVGEQYF.

The chain combines TRBV5-4 with TRBJ2-3, with 12 bases fitting TRBD1. After removal of 4 bases from V and 4 bases from J, the junction contained 4 bases not matched to a gene. The CDR3 has 15 amino acids. The germline V gene has CDR1 SGHNT and CDR2 YYREEE (reference sequence). CDR3 DNA: TGTGCCAGCAGCCGGGACAGGGGGCGCCCAGATACGCAGTATTTT. Protein: CASSRDRGRPDTQYF. Combining the CDR3 with reference TRBV5-4 and TRBJ2-3 gives the whole variable domain ETGVTQSPTHLIKTRGQQVTLRCSSQSGHNTVSWYQQALGQGPQFIFQYYREEENGRGNFPPRFSGLQFPNYSSELNVNALELDDSALYLCASSRDRGRPDTQYFGPGTRLTVL.

The chain links TRBV4-2 to TRBJ2-7, with TRBD2 matching 8 bases. V dropped 1 base and J dropped 6; count of bases not matched to a gene: 2. CDR3 length: 13 amino acids. CDR1 and CDR2 from the germline V gene are LGHNA and YNFKEQ. The DNA for the CDR3 is TGTGCCAGCAGCCAAGCGGGAGGGAGCGAGCAGTACTTC. Protein sequence: CASSQAGGSEQYF.

The chain carries TRBV5-6 and TRBJ2-1, with 8 positions matching TRBD1. With V trimmed by 4 bases and J by 4 bases, 16 bases remained unmatched. CDR1 is SGHDT, CDR2 YYEEEE, per germline. The CDR3 has 18 amino acids. CDR3 sequence: CASSGDRGKDYPYNEQFF. The DNA for the CDR3 is TGTGCCAGCAGCGGTGACAGGGGAAAGGACTACCCTTACAATGAGCAGTTCTTC.

This rearrangement joins TRBV4-3 to TRBJ1-5, with 7 bases that match TRBD1. Germline assignment: CDR1 LGHNA and CDR2 YSLEER. This CDR3 spans 15 amino acids. V was clipped by 2 bases and J by 5 bases; unmatched bases: 6. This CDR3 is CASSQSTGSHQPQHF. CDR3 in DNA: TGCGCCAGCAGCCAATCGACAGGGTCCCATCAGCCCCAGCATTTT.